This T cell receptor beta chain originates from a study of T cell responses to AZD1222 COVID-19 vaccine. Findings and limits, study-wide: The number of AZD1222 recipients seropositive at baseline was only 5 to 7. Scientists sampled the repertoires only once the peak T cell response had passed. Spike-specific TCR breadth and depth both grew after two AZD1222 doses. White British ancestry dominated among donors, who included more females, and clonal diversity was possibly underestimated.

Comments on this clone: Its antigen is undetermined.

Germline V gives CDR1 SGHNT, CDR2 YYREEE (reference sequence). The CDR3 is 15 amino acids. V gave up 4 bases and J gave up 5 bases, with 17 bases separating them. The protocol was immunoSEQ multiplex PCR, while the TCRdb copy is restricted to in-frame clones and leaves out a portion. The sample shows some 130,000 clones, roughly 90% of them seen only once. Sequencing was performed on peripheral blood, taken 28 days after the second AZD1222 dose. This chain joins TRBV5-4 and TRBJ2-3, with D tentatively TRBD1 (6 bases). This clonotype was sampled from an adult who received the AZD1222 COVID-19 vaccine. In DNA form, the CDR3 reads TGTGCCAGCAGCATACAGGGACCTAGGAGAGATACGCAGTATTTT. Its protein product is CASSIQGPRRDTQYF.